This T cell receptor beta chain is from a study of T cells after somatic rescue of genetic block. Clones were sequenced by immunoSEQ multiplex PCR, and TCRdb holds only the in-frame ones, with some missing. The repertoire holds roughly 70,000 clones, with approximately 90% as singletons. Germline V lookup: CDR1 MRHNA, CDR2 SNTAGT. The CDR3 loop spans 13 amino acids. The ends lost 4 bases at V and 7 bases at J; junction bases unmatched: 4. This TCR was sampled from a man aged 35-49 years. The specimen sequenced was peripheral blood mononuclear cells (PBMCs). V gene TRBV6-4 combines with J gene TRBJ2-1, with TRBD1 identical over 7 bases. CDR3 residues: CASSATTGNEQFF. CDR3 DNA: TGTGCCAGCAGTGCTACGACAGGGAATGAGCAGTTCTTC.